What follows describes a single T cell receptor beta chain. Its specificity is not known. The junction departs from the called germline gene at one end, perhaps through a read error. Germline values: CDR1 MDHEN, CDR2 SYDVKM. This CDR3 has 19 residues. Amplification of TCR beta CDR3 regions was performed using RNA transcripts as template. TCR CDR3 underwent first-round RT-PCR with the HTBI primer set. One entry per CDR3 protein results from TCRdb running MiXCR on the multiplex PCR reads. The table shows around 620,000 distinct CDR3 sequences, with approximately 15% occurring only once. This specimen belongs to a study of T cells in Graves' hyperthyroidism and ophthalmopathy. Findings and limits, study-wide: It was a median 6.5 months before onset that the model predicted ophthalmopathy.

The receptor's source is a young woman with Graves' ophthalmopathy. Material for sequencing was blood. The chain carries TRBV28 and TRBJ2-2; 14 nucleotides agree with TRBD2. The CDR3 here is CASNLEGLAGVGNTGELFF. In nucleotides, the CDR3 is TGTGCCAGCAATTTAGAGGGACTAGCGGGAGTTGGGAACACCGGGGAGCTGTTTTTT.